This T cell receptor beta chain was observed in a study of blood T cell repertoires in COVID-19. Background on the study: Acute and convalescent COVID-19 specimens originated in the United States, Italy and Spain. From T cells, B-cell-depleted T cells, or PBMCs came the material, which was cDNA or gDNA.

Per the original data handling: Reference gene primer amplification in the assay estimated nucleated cell counts. Assay used: immunoSEQ multiplex PCR; TCRdb lists only in-frame clones, some missing. The V and J calls and the clone size are those of that table, but D and trimming were determined from the DNA. The sample carries tens of thousands of clones, approximately 91% recorded once. This CDR3 has 15 residues. V lost 0 bases and J lost 6; bases outside the gene matches: 2. The germline CDR1 and CDR2 sequences are MNHEY and SMNVEV (reference sequence). This TCR was recovered from a man aged 50-60 years with active COVID-19. The genes are TRBV27 and TRBJ1-5; 10 nucleotides match TRBD1. The sequenced material came from peripheral blood. CDR3 bases: TGTGCCAGCAGTTTATCCGGACAGGGGGTTCAGCCCCAGCATTTT. It translates to CASSLSGQGVQPQHF.